The rows below give T cell receptor beta chains drawn from one sample of a study of blood T cell repertoires in COVID-19. TCRdb keeps only in-frame clones here, not all; method: immunoSEQ multiplex PCR. The repertoire has under 95,000 clones, roughly four fifths of them found once; the top ten carry 1.2%. Sequencing input: peripheral blood. The source is a woman older than 75 with acute or convalescent COVID-19. Both conserved end residues are part of each CDR3. Each record gives: CDR3 length, J gene, V gene, CDR3 protein.

16	TRBJ1-6	TRBV2	CASSWGQGNDNSPLHF
17	TRBJ1-3	TRBV15	CATSRGTGRDRTNTIYF
15	TRBJ2-3	TRBV5-1	CASSPGAGGADTQYF
16	TRBJ1-1	TRBV5-1	CASSPSRAGANTEAFF
16	TRBJ1-2	TRBV18	CASSPDNSQGGYGYTF
17	TRBJ2-5	TRBV19	CASSALTSGGFQETQYF
13	TRBJ2-7	TRBV5-5	CASSKGLTYEQYF
14	TRBJ2-7	TRBV19	CATSSGGSSYEQYF
16	TRBJ2-4	TRBV9	CASSSPRSGTENIQYF
16	TRBJ1-6	TRBV25-1	CASSEFRQGASAPLHF
16	TRBJ2-2	TRBV19	CASSIGTSRVTGELFF
16	TRBJ2-1	TRBV6-1	CASSESSGDSYNEQFF
14	TRBJ1-4	TRBV10-1	CASISGTGDEKLFF
15	TRBJ2-5	TRBV7-7	CASSWDLREAETQYF
15	TRBJ1-4	TRBV14	CASALSRGPNEKLFF
15	TRBJ2-7	TRBV27	CASRRPAGPSYEQYF
16	TRBJ2-5	TRBV4-1	CASSLSTGAYQETQYF
11	TRBJ2-1	TRBV7-2	CASSPTYEQFF
15	TRBJ1-1	TRBV5-4	CASSPQTGEDTEAFF
17	TRBJ2-1	TRBV9	CASSVSRRGGLSSEQFF
14	TRBJ1-4	TRBV6-5	CASSSGTPNEKLFF
11	TRBJ2-7	TRBV5-1	CASRSEDEQYF
13	TRBJ1-5	TRBV6-5	CASLTGNGQPQHF
16	TRBJ2-1	TRBV11-2	CASSLGGTSGYNEQFF
15	TRBJ2-1	TRBV11-2	CASSSLAGRHNEQFF
17	TRBJ2-1	TRBV10-1	CASSESPSGGLYNEQFF
15	TRBJ2-5	TRBV7-2	CASSTQGGAGETQYF
12	TRBJ2-7	TRBV7-9	CASSANTGEQYF
13	TRBJ2-5	TRBV5-4	CASSLHQRETQYF
13	TRBJ2-1	TRBV9	CASSVLTIGEQFF
14	TRBJ2-1	TRBV9	CASSVAMAGGEQFF